The 25 T cell receptor beta chains in this list originate from one sample, sequenced in a study of blood T cell repertoires in COVID-19. Sequenced by immunoSEQ multiplex PCR; TCRdb stores in-frame clones only, minus some. Among around 150,000 clones listed, roughly 80% were seen once. Sequencing was carried out using peripheral blood. Receptor source: a woman in her forties or fifties with active or convalescent COVID-19.

The chain couples TRBV30 to TRBJ1-2; D not resolved. Per germline, CDR1 GTSNPN and CDR2 SVGIG (reference sequence). The V end was cut by 4 bases, the J end by 7 bases, with 10 bases between. This CDR3 has 11 residues. The CDR3 DNA sequence: TGTGCCTGGACCCCAATTTCTGGCTACACCTTC. Amino acid sequence: CAWTPISGYTF. The whole variable domain, remainder taken from reference TRBV30 and TRBJ1-2, is SQTIHQWPATLVQPVGSPLSLECTVEGTSNPNLYWYRQAAGRGLQLLFYSVGIGQISSEVPQNLSASRPQDRQFILSSKKLLLSDSGFYLCAWTPISGYTFGSGTRLTVV.

V usage is TRBV5-6 and J usage is TRBJ2-7; 9 bases agree with TRBD1. The CDR3 extends over 15 amino acids. J gave up 3 bases and V 3 bases, and 7 bases lay outside the gene matches. Germline lookup yields CDR1 SGHDT and CDR2 YYEEEE. CDR3 DNA sequence: TGTGCCAGCAGCTCGAACCGGGACAGGGTCTACGAGCAGTACTTC. Translating it yields CASSSNRDRVYEQYF.

J is TRBJ2-1 and V is TRBV18, with 9 bases lining up with TRBD2. CDR1 and CDR2 from the germline V gene are KGHSH and LQKENI. Trimming removed 2 bases from V and 3 bases from J; junction bases left unmatched: 2. The CDR3 is made up of 15 amino acids. CDR3 amino acids: CASSPGGGVYNEQFF. DNA for the CDR3: TGTGCCAGCTCACCAGGCGGGGGGGTCTACAATGAGCAGTTCTTC.

The genes are TRBV7-2 and TRBJ1-6; D not resolved. This CDR3 spans 16 amino acids. Trimming cost V 5 bases and J 0 bases, with 11 bases left between them. CDR1 is SGHTA and CDR2 is FQGNSA in the germline V gene. Here the CDR3 reads CASSRYSSSYNSPLHF. In DNA, the CDR3 is TGTGCCAGCAGCCGCTACAGTAGCTCCTATAATTCACCCCTCCACTTT.

The rearrangement joins TRBV3-1 (or the pseudogene TRBV3-2) to TRBJ2-5; D is undetermined. Trimming pared 0 bases from V and 7 bases from J, leaving 15 bases between. Germline CDR1 reads LGHDT; CDR2 reads YNNKEL (reference sequence). The CDR3 extends over 15 amino acids. The DNA for the CDR3 is TGTGCCAGCAGCCAAGATACTGCGGCCTCACGGACCCAGTACTTC. Translated, it gives CASSQDTAASRTQYF.

The rearrangement uses TRBV2 and TRBJ2-1; 13 bases match TRBD2. CDR1 is SNHLY, CDR2 FYNNEI, per germline. CDR3 length equals 15 residues. V trimming: 11 bases; J trimming: 8 bases; junction bases outside the gene matches: 12. CDR3 coding DNA: TGTGCCGGCTCGCCTGGGACTAGCGGGACCCATGAGCAGTTCTTC. Amino acid sequence: CAGSPGTSGTHEQFF.

CDR3 nucleotides: TGTGCCAGCATCATGGACAGGGCAGCCAAAAACATTCAGTACTTC. Translating it yields CASIMDRAAKNIQYF. V usage is TRBV2 and J usage is TRBJ2-4, with 8 bases aligning to TRBD1. Germline V gene sequence: CDR1 SNHLY, CDR2 FYNNEI. The junction had 5 bases not matched to a gene; V was cut back by 7 bases and J by 0 bases. This CDR3 contains 15 residues.

The DNA of the CDR3 is TGTGCTAGTGGGGTAGGAGCGGGGGACGGGACCCAGTACTTC. Its protein is CASGVGAGDGTQYF. V and J are TRBV12-5 and TRBJ2-5, with 8 positions matching TRBD2. This CDR3 is built from 14 residues. Germline CDR1 and CDR2: LGHNT and FRNRAP. V lost 6 bases to trimming and J lost 7 bases; unmatched junction nucleotides: 10.

The DNA of the CDR3 is TGTGCCAGCAGCCGACAGGGGGTGAACACTGAAGCTTTCTTT. Its translation is CASSRQGVNTEAFF. The chain combines TRBV5-5 with TRBJ1-1, with 9 bases that match TRBD1. This CDR3 spans 14 amino acids. CDR1 SGHKS and CDR2 YYEKEE come from the germline V gene (reference sequence). Trimming removed 4 bases from V and 0 bases from J; junction bases left unmatched: 1.

The rearrangement links TRBV7-3 to TRBJ1-5; TRBD1 agrees at 10 bases. The CDR3 has 15 amino acids. The germline CDR1 and CDR2 sequences are SGHTA and FQGTGA. The ends lost 0 bases at V and 7 bases at J; junction bases unmatched: 3. The CDR3 DNA reads TGTGCCAGCAGCTTAACGGGGGACAGGGGACAGCCCCAGCATTTT. Translating it yields CASSLTGDRGQPQHF.

V gene TRBV6-5 combines with J gene TRBJ2-1; D possibly corresponds to TRBD1 (5 bases). V lost 6 bases and J 5 bases, leaving 11 bases between the germline ends. The CDR3 spans 13 residues. Per germline, CDR1 MNHEY and CDR2 SVGAGI. CDR3 amino acids: CASRGPLDNEQFF. CDR3 DNA: TGTGCCAGCAGGGGGCCGCTAGACAATGAGCAGTTCTTC.

The chain is built from TRBV9 and TRBJ2-6, with D perhaps TRBD1 (5 bases). The CDR3 is 17 residues long. V was clipped by 4 bases and J by 0 bases, with 14 bases between them. The germline V gene has CDR1 SGDLS and CDR2 YYNGEE. In DNA, the CDR3 is TGTGCCAGCAGCCCCCGACAGATACACTCTGGGGCCAACGTCCTGACTTTC. It is translated as CASSPRQIHSGANVLTF.

This clone was seen just once. The chain links TRBV25-1 to TRBJ2-7; maybe TRBD1 (6 bases). With 10 bases removed from V and 2 bases from J, the gap between germline ends came to 15 bases. The CDR3 runs to 13 residues. The V gene's germline CDR1 is MGHDK and CDR2 SYGVNS. In nucleotides, the CDR3 is TGTGCCACCGCGCGAGGGGGAGCCTACGAGCAGTACTTC. Its protein product is CATARGGAYEQYF.

The chain recombines TRBV4-2 with TRBJ1-4; no definite D call. CDR3 length equals 15 residues. V lost 1 base, J lost 4 bases, and 10 bases lay in between. CDR1 is LGHNA and CDR2 is YNFKEQ in the germline V gene. The CDR3 reads CASSQGVASNEKLFF. DNA of the CDR3: TGTGCCAGCAGCCAAGGGGTAGCCAGTAATGAAAAACTGTTTTTT.

This chain joins TRBV2 and TRBJ1-1; D is unresolved. The CDR3 extends over 15 amino acids. Trimming removed 5 bases at V and 4 bases at J, with 17 bases between. Germline assignment: CDR1 SNHLY and CDR2 FYNNEI. This chain's CDR3 is CASSQDGISRTEAFF. The CDR3 coding sequence is TGTGCCAGCAGTCAGGACGGGATATCACGCACTGAAGCTTTCTTT.

This clone was seen ten or more times. This chain links TRBV6-5 with TRBJ1-1, with 9 positions matching TRBD1. CDR1 and CDR2 from the germline V gene are MNHEY and SVGAGI. Losses at the gene ends were 5 bases for V and 3 bases for J; bases not matched to a gene: 4. The CDR3 sequence is 14 residues long. The CDR3 nucleotides are TGTGCCAGCAGTCTCAGGACAGGGGACACTGAAGCTTTCTTT. Its protein product is CASSLRTGDTEAFF.

This clone was observed a few times. The chain is built from TRBV4-2 and TRBJ2-1; a possible D gene is TRBD2 (6 bases). Trimming took off 1 base at V and 6 bases at J, with 13 bases between the two ends. The CDR3 consists of 15 residues. The germline V gene has CDR1 LGHNA and CDR2 YNFKEQ. The CDR3 here is CASSQARESGNEQFF. For the CDR3, the DNA is TGTGCCAGCAGCCAAGCCCGGGAGTCGGGCAATGAGCAGTTCTTC.

The chain is built from TRBV18 and TRBJ2-3, with TRBD1 matching over 10 bases. Germline loops: CDR1 KGHSH, CDR2 LQKENI. V shed 5 bases and J 2 bases; nucleotides not matched to a gene: 10. The CDR3 is made up of 17 amino acids. The DNA for the CDR3 is TGTGCCAGCTCAACCGGAGACAGGGGGCTGAACACAGATACGCAGTATTTT. Protein: CASSTGDRGLNTDTQYF.

The chain couples TRBV30 to TRBJ2-1; 7 positions agree with TRBD1. The CDR3 is 13 residues long. J lost 4 bases, V lost 3 bases, and 3 bases had no gene match. Per the germline V gene, CDR1 is GTSNPN and CDR2 is SVGIG (reference sequence). CDR3 DNA sequence: TGTGCCTGGAGCGGACAGGCGTACAATGAGCAGTTCTTC. It encodes CAWSGQAYNEQFF.

This chain uses TRBV11-1 with TRBJ1-6; TRBD1 matches at 9 bases. V lost 5 bases to trimming and J lost 7 bases; unmatched junction nucleotides: 3. Germline V gene data show CDR1 as SGHAT and CDR2 as FQDESV (reference sequence). This CDR3 is built from 14 residues. The CDR3 spells CASSTGTGNSPLHF. The DNA of the CDR3 is TGTGCCAGCAGCACTGGGACAGGGAATTCACCCCTCCACTTT.

The chain links TRBV29-1 to TRBJ2-1; D is unclear. The CDR3 sequence is 15 residues long. CDR1 and CDR2 from the germline V gene are SQVTM and ANQGSEA. Trimming shortened V by 5 bases and J by 5 bases, and 19 bases separated the two germline ends. The CDR3 DNA reads as TGCAGCGTTCTTAAGACACCGATCGTAAACAATGAGCAGTTCTTC. This sequence encodes CSVLKTPIVNNEQFF.

The V and J genes are TRBV18 and TRBJ1-4; the D gene is possibly TRBD1 (6 bases). The CDR3 runs 15 residues. Germline V gene sequence: CDR1 KGHSH, CDR2 LQKENI. V lost 3 bases and J lost 2, with 10 bases in between. The CDR3 region is CASSPSQGTNEKLFF. In nucleotides, the CDR3 is TGTGCCAGCTCACCGTCGCAGGGGACTAATGAAAAACTGTTTTTT.

The chain is built from TRBV7-2 and TRBJ2-6; 11 positions match TRBD2. Germline V CDR1 and CDR2: SGHTA, FQGNSA. V was clipped by 1 base and J by 0 bases; unmatched bases: 5. The CDR3 sequence is 19 residues long. The CDR3 is CASSLDGTSGFSGANVLTF. DNA for the CDR3: TGTGCCAGCAGCTTAGACGGGACTAGCGGATTCTCTGGGGCCAACGTCCTGACTTTC.

V is TRBV5-5 and J is TRBJ2-6, with 13 bases aligning to TRBD2. The germline V gene encodes CDR1 SGHKS and CDR2 YYEKEE (reference sequence). The CDR3 has 19 residues. Trimming at V came to 3 bases and at J to 0 bases, leaving 6 bases not matched to a gene. CDR3 bases: TGTGCCAGCAGCTCCCCGAGGACTAGCGGGAGCTCTGGGGCCAACGTCCTGACTTTC. Amino acid sequence: CASSSPRTSGSSGANVLTF.

This clone was found a few times. The chain employs TRBV7-3 and TRBJ1-6; TRBD1 matches 7 bases. Per the germline V gene, CDR1 is SGHTA and CDR2 is FQGTGA. The CDR3 sequence is 15 residues long. Losses at the gene ends were 6 bases for V and 8 bases for J; bases not matched to a gene: 10. The CDR3 DNA sequence: TGTGCCAGCAGTCTCCGGGCAGGGGGACATTCACCCCTCCACTTT. As protein: CASSLRAGGHSPLHF.